This T cell receptor beta chain is drawn from a study of T cells after yellow fever vaccination. The study, taken as a whole, reports: Weaker overall, the secondary response nonetheless peaked faster (day 5 versus 15).

With regard to this clonotype: What it binds is not known.

TCR cDNA was made by 5'RACE template switching, adding a universal primer site and UMIs. TCRdb independently ran MiXCR on the 5' RACE reads; one entry per CDR3 protein. In the table there are 200,000 or so distinct CDR3 sequences, about 7% of which are singletons. This receptor was identified in a man between 25 and 39 years old who received the YFV17D yellow fever vaccine. The sequencing used CD4+ T cells sorted from PBMCs, collected on the day of the yellow fever booster vaccination.

The CDR3 protein is CAISDRDRGNQPQHF. The CDR3 DNA sequence: TGTGCCATCAGTGACCGGGACCGGGGCAATCAGCCCCAGCATTTT. The V gene is TRBV10-3, the J gene TRBJ1-5, with D perhaps TRBD1 (5 bases). The V and J ends lost 3 bases and 2 bases respectively, with 11 bases between them. The CDR3 contains 15 residues. The germline V gene has CDR1 ENHRY and CDR2 SYGVKD.